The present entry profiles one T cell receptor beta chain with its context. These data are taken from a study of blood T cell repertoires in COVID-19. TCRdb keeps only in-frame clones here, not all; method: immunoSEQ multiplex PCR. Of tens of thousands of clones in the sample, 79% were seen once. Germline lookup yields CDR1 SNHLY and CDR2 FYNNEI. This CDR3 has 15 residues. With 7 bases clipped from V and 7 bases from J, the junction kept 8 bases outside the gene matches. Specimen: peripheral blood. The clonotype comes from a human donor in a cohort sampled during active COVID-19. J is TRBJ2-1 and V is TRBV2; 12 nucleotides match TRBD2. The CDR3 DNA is TGTGCCAGCAATCGACTAGCGGGAGCTCCAAATGAGCAGTTCTTC. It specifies CASNRLAGAPNEQFF.